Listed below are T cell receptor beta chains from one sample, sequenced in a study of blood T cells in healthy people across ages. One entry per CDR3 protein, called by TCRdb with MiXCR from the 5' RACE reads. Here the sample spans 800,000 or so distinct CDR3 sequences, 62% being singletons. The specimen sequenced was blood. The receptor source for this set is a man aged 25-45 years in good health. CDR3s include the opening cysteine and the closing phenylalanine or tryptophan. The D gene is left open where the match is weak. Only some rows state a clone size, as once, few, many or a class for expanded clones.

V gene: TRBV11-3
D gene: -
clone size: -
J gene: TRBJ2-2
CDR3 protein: CASSLEVGELFF
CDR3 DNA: TGTGCCAGCAGCTTAGAGGTCGGGGAGCTGTTTTTT

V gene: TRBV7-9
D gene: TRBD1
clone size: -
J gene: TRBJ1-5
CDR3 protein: CASSFGTVDNQPQHF
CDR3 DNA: TGTGCCAGCAGCTTCGGGACAGTCGACAATCAGCCCCAGCATTTT

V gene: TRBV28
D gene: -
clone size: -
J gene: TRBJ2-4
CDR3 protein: CASSLFWGDGKNIQYF
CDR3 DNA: TGTGCCAGCAGTTTATTTTGGGGGGATGGCAAAAACATTCAGTACTTC

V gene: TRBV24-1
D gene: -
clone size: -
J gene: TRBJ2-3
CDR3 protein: CATSDLPGLSGDTQYF
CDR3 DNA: TGTGCCACCAGTGACCTTCCGGGGCTCTCCGGGGATACGCAGTATTTT

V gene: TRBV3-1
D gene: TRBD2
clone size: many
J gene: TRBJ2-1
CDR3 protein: CASSLLAGGLNEQFF
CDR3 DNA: TGTGCCAGCAGCCTTCTAGCGGGGGGGCTCAATGAGCAGTTCTTC

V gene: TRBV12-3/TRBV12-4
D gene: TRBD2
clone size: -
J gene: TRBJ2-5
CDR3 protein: CASSFWRGGNEQYF
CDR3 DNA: TGTGCCAGCAGTTTCTGGCGGGGGGGCAATGAGCAGTACTTC

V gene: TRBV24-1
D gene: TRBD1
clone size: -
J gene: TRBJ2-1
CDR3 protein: CATSDFGTGNNEQFF
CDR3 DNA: TGTGCCACCAGTGATTTCGGGACAGGGAATAATGAGCAGTTCTTC

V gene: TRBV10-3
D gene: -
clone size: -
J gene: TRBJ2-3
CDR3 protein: CAISTDRASTDTQYF
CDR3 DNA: TGTGCCATCAGTACGGACAGAGCTAGCACAGATACGCAGTATTTT

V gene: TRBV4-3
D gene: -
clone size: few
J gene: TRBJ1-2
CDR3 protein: CASSQDFGSGYTF
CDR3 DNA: TGCGCCAGCAGCCAAGATTTTGGCTCTGGCTACACCTTC

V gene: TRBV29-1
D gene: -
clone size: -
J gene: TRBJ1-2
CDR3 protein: CSVDRSAGSDYGYTF
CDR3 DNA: TGCAGCGTTGATCGGTCGGCAGGTAGTGACTATGGCTACACCTTC

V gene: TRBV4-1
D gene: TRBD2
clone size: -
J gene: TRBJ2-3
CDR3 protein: CASSQGLPPDTQYF
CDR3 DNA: TGCGCCAGCAGCCAGGGACTACCCCCAGATACGCAGTATTTT

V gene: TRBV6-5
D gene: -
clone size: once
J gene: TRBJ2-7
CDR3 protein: CAGSYRDLYEQYF
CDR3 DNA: TGTGCCGGCAGTTACCGCGACCTTTACGAGCAGTACTTC

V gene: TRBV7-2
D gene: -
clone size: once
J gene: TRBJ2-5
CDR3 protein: CASSLARGGGGETQYF
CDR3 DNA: TGTGCCAGCAGCTTAGCCAGGGGAGGTGGAGGAGAGACCCAGTACTTC

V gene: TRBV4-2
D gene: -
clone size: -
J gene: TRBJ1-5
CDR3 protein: CASSQAGVHQPQHF
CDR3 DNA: TGTGCCAGCAGCCAAGCCGGGGTACATCAGCCCCAGCATTTT

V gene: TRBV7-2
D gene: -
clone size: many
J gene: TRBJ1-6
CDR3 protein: CASSPTRGSNSPLHF
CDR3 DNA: TGTGCCAGCAGCCCTACCAGGGGAAGTAATTCACCCCTCCACTTT

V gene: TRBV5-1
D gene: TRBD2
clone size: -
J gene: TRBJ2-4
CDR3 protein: CASSSTSGGNEQYF
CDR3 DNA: TGCGCCAGCAGCTCGACTAGCGGGGGTAATGAGCAGTACTTC

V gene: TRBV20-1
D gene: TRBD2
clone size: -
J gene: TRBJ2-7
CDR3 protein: CSAPQPSGEPYEQYF
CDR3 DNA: TGCAGTGCTCCCCAACCGAGCGGGGAGCCCTACGAGCAGTACTTC

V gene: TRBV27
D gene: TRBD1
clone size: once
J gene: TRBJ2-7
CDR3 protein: CASSSRQGVDEQYF
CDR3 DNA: TGTGCCAGCAGTTCACGACAGGGAGTCGACGAGCAGTACTTC

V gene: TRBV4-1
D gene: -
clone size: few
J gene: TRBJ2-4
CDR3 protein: CASSQEGTQRNIQYF
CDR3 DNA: TGCGCCAGCAGCCAAGAAGGTACACAGCGAAACATTCAGTACTTC

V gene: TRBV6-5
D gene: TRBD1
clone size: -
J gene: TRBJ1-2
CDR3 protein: CASSHRDRPNYGYTF
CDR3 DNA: TGTGCCAGCAGTCACCGGGACAGGCCTAACTATGGCTACACCTTC

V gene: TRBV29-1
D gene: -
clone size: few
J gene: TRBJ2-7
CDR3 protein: CSVDGHPSSYEQYF
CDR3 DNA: TGCAGCGTTGACGGACACCCCAGCTCCTACGAGCAGTACTTC

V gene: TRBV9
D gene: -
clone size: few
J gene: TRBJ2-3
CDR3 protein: CASSVLQGADTQYF
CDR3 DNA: TGTGCCAGCAGCGTATTACAGGGAGCAGATACGCAGTATTTT

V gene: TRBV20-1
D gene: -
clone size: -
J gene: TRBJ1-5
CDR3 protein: CSARDLRQASNQPQHF
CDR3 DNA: TGCAGTGCTAGAGATCTAAGGCAGGCCAGCAATCAGCCCCAGCATTTT

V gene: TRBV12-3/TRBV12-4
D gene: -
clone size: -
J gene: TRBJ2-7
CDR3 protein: CASSSRAGRISYEQYF
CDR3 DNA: TGTGCCAGCAGTTCCCGGGCGGGGCGAATCTCCTACGAGCAGTACTTC

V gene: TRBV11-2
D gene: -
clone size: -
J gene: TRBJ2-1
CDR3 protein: CASSSRTQGNEQFF
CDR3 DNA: TGTGCCAGCAGCTCACGGACTCAGGGCAATGAGCAGTTCTTC

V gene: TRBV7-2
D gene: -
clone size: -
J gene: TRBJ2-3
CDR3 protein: CASSLDTGVTDTQYF
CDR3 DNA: TGTGCCAGCAGCTTAGATACAGGTGTAACAGATACGCAGTATTTT

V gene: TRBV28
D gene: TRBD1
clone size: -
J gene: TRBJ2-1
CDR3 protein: CASSALGTAEKEQFF
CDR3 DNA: TGTGCCAGCAGTGCCCTCGGGACAGCGGAAAAGGAGCAGTTCTTC

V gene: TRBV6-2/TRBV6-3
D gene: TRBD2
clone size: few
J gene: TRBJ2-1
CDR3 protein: CASIQRAGGDEQFF
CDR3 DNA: TGTGCCAGCATCCAAAGAGCGGGGGGAGATGAGCAGTTCTTC

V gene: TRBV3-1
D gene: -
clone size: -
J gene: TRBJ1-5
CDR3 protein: CASSPTLVSGNQPQHF
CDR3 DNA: TGTGCCAGCAGCCCGACTCTGGTCTCAGGCAATCAGCCCCAGCATTTT

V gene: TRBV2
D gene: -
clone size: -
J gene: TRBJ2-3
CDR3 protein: CAGRTSPTDTQYF
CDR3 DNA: TGTGCCGGCCGGACTTCTCCCACAGATACGCAGTATTTT

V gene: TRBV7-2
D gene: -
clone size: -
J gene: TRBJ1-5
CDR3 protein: CASSLVGGQVGNQPQHF
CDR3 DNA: TGTGCCAGCAGCTTAGTGGGAGGGCAGGTGGGCAATCAGCCCCAGCATTTT

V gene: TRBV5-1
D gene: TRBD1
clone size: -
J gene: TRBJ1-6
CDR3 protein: CASSQRQGVVDSPLHF
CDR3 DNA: TGCGCCAGCAGCCAAAGACAGGGAGTGGTCGATTCACCCCTCCACTTT

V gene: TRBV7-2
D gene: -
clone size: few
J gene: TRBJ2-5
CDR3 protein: CASSLVYTYKETQYF
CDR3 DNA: TGTGCCAGCAGCTTAGTTTACACTTACAAAGAGACCCAGTACTTC

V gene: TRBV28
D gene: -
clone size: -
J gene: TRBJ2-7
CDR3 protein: CASIWCPYYYEQYF
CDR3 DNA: TGTGCCAGCATCTGGTGTCCCTATTACTACGAGCAGTACTTC

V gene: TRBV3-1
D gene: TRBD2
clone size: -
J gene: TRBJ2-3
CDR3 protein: CTSSSTSGGADTQYF
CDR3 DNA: TGTACCAGCAGTTCGACTAGCGGGGGGGCGGATACGCAGTATTTT

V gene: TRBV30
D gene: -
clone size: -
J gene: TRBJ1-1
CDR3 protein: CAWSPGALGAEAFF
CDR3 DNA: TGTGCCTGGAGTCCAGGGGCGCTGGGCGCTGAAGCTTTCTTT

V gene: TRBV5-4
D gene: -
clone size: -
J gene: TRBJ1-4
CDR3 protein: CASSLSLTTNEKLFF
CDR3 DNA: TGTGCCAGCAGCTTGAGTCTGACAACTAATGAAAAACTGTTTTTT

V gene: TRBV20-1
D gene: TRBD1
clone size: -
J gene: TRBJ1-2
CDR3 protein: CSARDPLGQDYGYTF
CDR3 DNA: TGCAGTGCTAGAGACCCCCTGGGACAGGACTATGGCTACACCTTC

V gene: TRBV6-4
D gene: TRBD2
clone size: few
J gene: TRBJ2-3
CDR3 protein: CASSEVAGGMTDTQYF
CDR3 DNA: TGTGCCAGCAGTGAGGTTGCGGGGGGGATGACAGATACGCAGTATTTT

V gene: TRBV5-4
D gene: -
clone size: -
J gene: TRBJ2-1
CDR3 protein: CASSLARNVGEQFF
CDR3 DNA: TGTGCCAGCAGCTTGGCCAGGAACGTCGGAGAGCAGTTCTTC

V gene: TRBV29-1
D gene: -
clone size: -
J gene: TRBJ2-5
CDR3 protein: CSVGRGSETQYF
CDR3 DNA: TGCAGCGTTGGGAGGGGGAGTGAGACCCAGTACTTC

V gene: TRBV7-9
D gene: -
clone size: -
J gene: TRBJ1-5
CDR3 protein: CASSPLAAGVGNQPQHF
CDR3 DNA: TGTGCCAGCAGCCCTCTTGCTGCCGGGGTTGGCAATCAGCCCCAGCATTTT

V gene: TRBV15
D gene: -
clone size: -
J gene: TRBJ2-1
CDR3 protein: CATSSVGLSPGEQFF
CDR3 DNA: TGTGCCACCAGCAGCGTAGGACTCTCCCCCGGTGAGCAGTTCTTC

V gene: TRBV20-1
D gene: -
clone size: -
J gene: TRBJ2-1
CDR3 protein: CSARPSIYNEQFF
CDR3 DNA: TGCAGTGCTAGACCGAGCATCTACAATGAGCAGTTCTTC

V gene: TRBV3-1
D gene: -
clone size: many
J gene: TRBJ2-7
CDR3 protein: CASSTYYEQYF
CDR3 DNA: TGTGCCAGCAGCACCTACTACGAGCAGTACTTC

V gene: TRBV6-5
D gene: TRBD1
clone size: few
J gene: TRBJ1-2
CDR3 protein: CASSPPGQGLYGYTF
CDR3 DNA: TGTGCCAGCAGTCCCCCGGGACAGGGCCTCTATGGCTACACCTTC

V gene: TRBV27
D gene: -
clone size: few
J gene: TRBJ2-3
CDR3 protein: CASSLSGTDTQYF
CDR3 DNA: TGTGCCAGCAGTTTAAGCGGCACAGATACGCAGTATTTT

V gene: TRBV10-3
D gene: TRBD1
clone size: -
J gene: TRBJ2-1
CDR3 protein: CAISESRQTGLVEQFF
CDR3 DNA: TGTGCCATCAGTGAGTCCCGCCAGACAGGGTTAGTTGAGCAGTTCTTC

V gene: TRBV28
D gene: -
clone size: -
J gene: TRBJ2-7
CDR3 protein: CASNRDRSFYEQYF
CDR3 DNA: TGTGCCAGCAACCGGGACCGCAGCTTCTACGAGCAGTACTTC

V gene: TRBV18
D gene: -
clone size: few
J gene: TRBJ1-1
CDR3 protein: CASSPPDRGAFF
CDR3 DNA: TGTGCCAGCTCACCACCGGATAGGGGAGCTTTCTTT

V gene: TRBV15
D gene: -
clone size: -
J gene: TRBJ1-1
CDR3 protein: CATSRDPGRAEAFF
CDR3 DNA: TGTGCCACCAGCAGAGATCCTGGCAGGGCTGAAGCTTTCTTT

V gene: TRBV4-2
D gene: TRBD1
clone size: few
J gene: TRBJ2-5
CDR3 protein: CASSRTGAQETQYF
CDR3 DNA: TGTGCCAGCAGCCGGACAGGAGCCCAAGAGACCCAGTACTTC

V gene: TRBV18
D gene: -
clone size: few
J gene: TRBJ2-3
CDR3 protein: CASSPAANSDTQYF
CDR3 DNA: TGTGCCAGCTCACCTGCGGCTAATTCAGATACGCAGTATTTT

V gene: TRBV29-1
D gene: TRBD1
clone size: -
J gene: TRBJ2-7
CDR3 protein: CSVEQGTPYEQYF
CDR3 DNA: TGCAGCGTGGAACAGGGGACACCCTACGAGCAGTACTTC

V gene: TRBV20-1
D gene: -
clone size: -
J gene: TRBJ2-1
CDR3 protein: CSAKDPWSSYNEQFF
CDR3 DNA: TGCAGTGCTAAGGACCCCTGGAGCTCCTACAATGAGCAGTTCTTC

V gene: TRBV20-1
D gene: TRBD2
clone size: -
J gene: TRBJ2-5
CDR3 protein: CSASGTSGGWPETQYF
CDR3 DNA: TGCAGTGCTTCCGGGACTAGCGGGGGCTGGCCAGAGACCCAGTACTTC

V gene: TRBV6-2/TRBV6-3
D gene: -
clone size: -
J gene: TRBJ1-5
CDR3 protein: CASRVDGGGNQPQHF
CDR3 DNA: TGTGCCAGCAGGGTGGACGGAGGTGGCAATCAGCCCCAGCATTTT

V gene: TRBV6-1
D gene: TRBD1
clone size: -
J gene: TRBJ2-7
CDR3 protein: CASSEATGAPYEQYF
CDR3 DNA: TGTGCCAGCAGTGAAGCTACAGGGGCCCCGTACGAGCAGTACTTC

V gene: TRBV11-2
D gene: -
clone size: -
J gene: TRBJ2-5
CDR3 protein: CASSLRLGGGVEEQYF
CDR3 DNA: TGTGCCAGCAGCCTGCGTCTGGGAGGGGGCGTTGAAGAGCAGTACTTC